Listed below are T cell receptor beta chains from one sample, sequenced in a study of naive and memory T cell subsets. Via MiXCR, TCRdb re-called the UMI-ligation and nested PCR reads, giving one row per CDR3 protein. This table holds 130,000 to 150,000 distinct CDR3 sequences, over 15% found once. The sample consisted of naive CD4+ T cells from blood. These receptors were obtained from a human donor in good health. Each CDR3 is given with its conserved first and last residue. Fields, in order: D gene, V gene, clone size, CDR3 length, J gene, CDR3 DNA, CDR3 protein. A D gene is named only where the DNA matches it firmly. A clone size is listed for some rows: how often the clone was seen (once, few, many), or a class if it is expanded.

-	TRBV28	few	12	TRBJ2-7	TGTGCCAGCTCCGACAAACCCTACGAGCAGTACTTC	CASSDKPYEQYF
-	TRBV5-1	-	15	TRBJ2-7	TGCGCCAGCAGTCCGGCTGGGCACAGCTCCTACGAGCAGTACTTC	CASSPAGHSSYEQYF
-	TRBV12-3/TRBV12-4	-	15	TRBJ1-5	TGTGCCAGCAGAATGCAGGGAGAAGGTTACCAGCCCCAGCATTTT	CASRMQGEGYQPQHF
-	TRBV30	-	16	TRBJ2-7	TGTGCCTGGAGTGTCGGGTTTCGGGGAAAGGTCCACGAGCAGTACTTC	CAWSVGFRGKVHEQYF
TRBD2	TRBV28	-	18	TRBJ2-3	TGTGCCAGCAGTTCCCACCCGCCGACTAGCGGGACTGGAGATACGCAGTATTTT	CASSSHPPTSGTGDTQYF
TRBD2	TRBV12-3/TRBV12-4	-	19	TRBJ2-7	TGTGCCAGCAGTTTAGCGGGCTCGTGGCTAGCGGGCGTCTCCTACGAGCAGTACTTC	CASSLAGSWLAGVSYEQYF
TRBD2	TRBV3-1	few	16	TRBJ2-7	TGTGCCAGCAGCCAAGATGGGCGGGGGACCTCCTACGAGCAGTACTTC	CASSQDGRGTSYEQYF
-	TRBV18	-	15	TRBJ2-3	TGTGCCAGCCGTCCGTCAGGCCTCAGCACAGATACGCAGTATTTT	CASRPSGLSTDTQYF
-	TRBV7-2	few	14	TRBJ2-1	TGTGCCAGCAGCCCTGAAGCCGTGAACAATGAGCAGTTCTTC	CASSPEAVNNEQFF
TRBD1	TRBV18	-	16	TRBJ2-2	TGTGCCAGCTCACACGACAGGGGACAATTCACCGGGGAGCTGTTTTTT	CASSHDRGQFTGELFF
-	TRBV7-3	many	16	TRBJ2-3	TGTGCCAGCAGCTTCTCATCCCCCGGTGGGACAGATACGCAGTATTTT	CASSFSSPGGTDTQYF
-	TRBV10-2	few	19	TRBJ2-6	TGCGCCAGCAGTGAGGTGGGCAGACAAGGACGCCCTGGGGCCAACGTCCTGACTTTC	CASSEVGRQGRPGANVLTF
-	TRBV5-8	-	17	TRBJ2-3	TGTGCCAGCAGCTTAGATCGGATGGCTACTAGCACAGATACGCAGTATTTT	CASSLDRMATSTDTQYF